This TCR beta chain originates from a study of T cell responses to AZD1222 COVID-19 vaccine. Study in general: Pooled together were second doses at about 4 or about 12 weeks.

The germline V gene encodes CDR1 LGHDT and CDR2 YNNKEL (reference sequence). V shed 4 bases, J shed 7 bases, and the junction held 3 bases outside the gene matches. This CDR3 spans 13 amino acids. Method: immunoSEQ multiplex PCR; TCRdb's copy keeps in-frame clones and lacks some. The sample carries 150,000 to 200,000 clones, roughly 90% recorded once. The source was peripheral blood, collected on day 0 of AZD1222 vaccination. The clonotype comes from an adult in good health. The chain recombines TRBV3-1 (or the pseudogene TRBV3-2) with TRBJ1-4, with 7 bases that match TRBD1. The CDR3 DNA is TGTGCCAGCAGCCGACAGGGTTTTGAAAAACTGTTTTTT. Translated, it gives CASSRQGFEKLFF.